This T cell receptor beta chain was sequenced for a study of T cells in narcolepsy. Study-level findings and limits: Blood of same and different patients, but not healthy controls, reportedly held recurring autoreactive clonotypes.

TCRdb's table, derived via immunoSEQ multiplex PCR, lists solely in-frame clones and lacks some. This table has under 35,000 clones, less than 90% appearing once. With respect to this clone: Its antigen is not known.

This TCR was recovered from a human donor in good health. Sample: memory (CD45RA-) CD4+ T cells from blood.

The chain's CDR3 is CASSYGGIAYEQYF. The CDR3 DNA reads TGTGCCAGCAGTTACGGAGGGATCGCCTACGAGCAGTACTTC. This chain uses TRBV6-6 with TRBJ2-7, with D possibly matching TRBD2 (6 bases). This CDR3 is 14 amino acids long. Germline V gene sequence: CDR1 MNHNY, CDR2 SVGAGI (reference sequence). The V end was cut by 2 bases, the J end by 2 bases, with 10 bases between.